Listed below are T cell receptor beta chains from one sample, sequenced in a study of blood T cell repertoires in COVID-19. Data came from immunoSEQ multiplex PCR; TCRdb stores just in-frame clones and leaves some out. The table has 200,000 to 250,000 clones, roughly nine tenths seen once. The sample taken for sequencing was PBMCs or T cells enriched from blood (not recorded which). Receptors were obtained from a woman aged 50 to 60 in a cohort exposed to, infected with or recovered from COVID-19 (not recorded which). CDR3s include the opening cysteine and the closing phenylalanine or tryptophan. A D gene is named only where the DNA matches it firmly. Part of the rows lack a size; the others show once, few, many or a class for expanded clones.

d_gene: NA; v_gene: TRBV19; abundance: once; j_gene: TRBJ1-2; CDR3nt: TGTGCCAGTAGTACCCAGGGTGCAGACGGCTATGGCTACACCTTC; CDR3aa: CASSTQGADGYGYTF
d_gene: TRBD2; v_gene: TRBV7-3; abundance: NA; j_gene: TRBJ2-2; CDR3nt: TGTGCCAGCAGCTTAGGGAGGGACTCCGGGGAGCTGTTTTTT; CDR3aa: CASSLGRDSGELFF
d_gene: TRBD1; v_gene: TRBV10-3; abundance: NA; j_gene: TRBJ1-1; CDR3nt: TGTGCCATCAGTGAGACGGGACAGGGGGTCCATGGGACTGAAGCTTTCTTT; CDR3aa: CAISETGQGVHGTEAFF
d_gene: NA; v_gene: TRBV19; abundance: NA; j_gene: TRBJ1-6; CDR3nt: TGTGCCAGTAGTATAGGGGACTCCAGCTCCTATAATTCACCCCTCCACTTT; CDR3aa: CASSIGDSSSYNSPLHF
d_gene: TRBD1; v_gene: TRBV13; abundance: NA; j_gene: TRBJ1-2; CDR3nt: TGTGCCAGCAGCTCCCTCCTTAGGGGACAGGGCCGGGGCTACACCTTC; CDR3aa: CASSSLLRGQGRGYTF
d_gene: NA; v_gene: TRBV29-1; abundance: NA; j_gene: TRBJ1-5; CDR3nt: TGCAGCGTTGCCGATTCAGGGAAAAATCAGCCCCAGCATTTT; CDR3aa: CSVADSGKNQPQHF
d_gene: NA; v_gene: TRBV7-2; abundance: NA; j_gene: TRBJ1-5; CDR3nt: TGTGCCAGCAGCTTAGGGATTGGGCAGGGCAATCAGCCCCAGCATTTT; CDR3aa: CASSLGIGQGNQPQHF
d_gene: NA; v_gene: TRBV30; abundance: NA; j_gene: TRBJ1-1; CDR3nt: TGTGCCTGGAGTGTTAATTCCGGGGGCGGGGGAGCTTTCTTT; CDR3aa: CAWSVNSGGGGAFF
d_gene: TRBD1; v_gene: TRBV27; abundance: NA; j_gene: TRBJ2-3; CDR3nt: TGTGCCAGCAGTTTCCTAAGACAGGGGGGCACAGATACGCAGTATTTT; CDR3aa: CASSFLRQGGTDTQYF
d_gene: TRBD1; v_gene: TRBV10-3; abundance: NA; j_gene: TRBJ2-7; CDR3nt: TGTGCCATCAGTGACAAGGCCCAGGGGGCAAGTGAGCAGTACTTC; CDR3aa: CAISDKAQGASEQYF
d_gene: TRBD1; v_gene: TRBV11-2; abundance: NA; j_gene: TRBJ1-2; CDR3nt: TGTGCCAGCAGCCTTGGACAGGGCTTCGGGGGAAATGGCTACACCTTC; CDR3aa: CASSLGQGFGGNGYTF
d_gene: TRBD1; v_gene: TRBV19; abundance: NA; j_gene: TRBJ2-7; CDR3nt: TGTGCCAGTAGTTCCACGACAGGGTCCGCCTACGAGCAGTACTTC; CDR3aa: CASSSTTGSAYEQYF
d_gene: NA; v_gene: TRBV11-2; abundance: few; j_gene: TRBJ2-1; CDR3nt: TGTGCCAGCAGTGTTCGCCCGGAGACCTACAATGAGCAGTTCTTC; CDR3aa: CASSVRPETYNEQFF
d_gene: NA; v_gene: TRBV28; abundance: NA; j_gene: TRBJ2-2; CDR3nt: TGTGCCAGCAGATGGGGCCCCGGGGAGCTGTTTTTT; CDR3aa: CASRWGPGELFF
d_gene: NA; v_gene: TRBV10-3; abundance: NA; j_gene: TRBJ1-2; CDR3nt: TGTGCCATCAGTGAAGCCGAGAACTATGGCTACACCTTC; CDR3aa: CAISEAENYGYTF
d_gene: NA; v_gene: TRBV4-3; abundance: few; j_gene: TRBJ1-6; CDR3nt: TGCGCCAGCAGCCAAGACCCGGCAGGGGCTTCACCCCTCCACTTT; CDR3aa: CASSQDPAGASPLHF
d_gene: TRBD2; v_gene: TRBV5-3; abundance: NA; j_gene: TRBJ2-5; CDR3nt: TGTGCCAGAAGCTTGGAAGCGGGGGCGCAGGAGACCCAGTACTTC; CDR3aa: CARSLEAGAQETQYF
d_gene: TRBD1; v_gene: TRBV28; abundance: NA; j_gene: TRBJ1-6; CDR3nt: TGTGCCAGCAGTTTAGGGACAGGAAATTCACCCCTCCACTTT; CDR3aa: CASSLGTGNSPLHF
d_gene: NA; v_gene: TRBV11-2; abundance: NA; j_gene: TRBJ1-6; CDR3nt: TGTGCCAGCAGCCCGAGGGTGGAGGGGATGGATTCACCCCTCCACTTT; CDR3aa: CASSPRVEGMDSPLHF
d_gene: NA; v_gene: TRBV19; abundance: NA; j_gene: TRBJ1-2; CDR3nt: TGTGCCAGTAGTACGGTCGGGACAAACTATGGCTACACCTTC; CDR3aa: CASSTVGTNYGYTF
d_gene: NA; v_gene: TRBV7-2; abundance: once; j_gene: TRBJ2-5; CDR3nt: TGTGCCAGCAGCAGCTTAGACTATTGGGCGACCCAGTACTTC; CDR3aa: CASSSLDYWATQYF
d_gene: TRBD1; v_gene: TRBV6-5; abundance: NA; j_gene: TRBJ1-1; CDR3nt: TGTGCCAGCAGTTGGGAGACAGGGGGCACTGAAGCTTTCTTT; CDR3aa: CASSWETGGTEAFF
d_gene: TRBD1; v_gene: TRBV7-2; abundance: NA; j_gene: TRBJ1-3; CDR3nt: TGTGCCAGCAGATTGGGACAGGGTTGGTCTGGAAACACCATATATTTT; CDR3aa: CASRLGQGWSGNTIYF